This T cell receptor beta chain emerged from a study of blood T cell repertoires in COVID-19. Overall study context: From the United States, Italy and Spain came samples of acute and convalescent COVID-19. The analysed material was cDNA or gDNA that came from T cells, B-cell-depleted T cells, or PBMCs.

CDR3 length equals 14 residues. After removal of 6 bases from V and 6 bases from J, the junction contained 5 bases not matched to a gene. Germline-derived CDR1 and CDR2 are GTSNPN and SVGIG (reference sequence). As originally analysed: Reference gene primer amplification gave estimated nucleated cell counts. Assay used: immunoSEQ multiplex PCR; TCRdb lists only in-frame clones, some missing. V, J and clone size are taken as reported in that table, and D and trimming were inferred from the DNA itself. Counted here are over 10,000 clones, approximately 85% occurring once; the ten biggest clones make up about 5.2%.

The TCR sequence derives from a human donor in a cohort sampled during active COVID-19. The sequenced material came from peripheral blood. The chain is built from TRBV30 and TRBJ1-4; 12 bases match TRBD1. This CDR3 is CACGTGGGDEKLFF. CDR3 in DNA: TGTGCCTGCGGGACAGGGGGCGGGGATGAAAAACTGTTTTTT.